This T cell receptor beta chain was retrieved from a study of lymphopenia after photon versus proton radiotherapy. The junction had 6 bases not matched to a gene; V was cut back by 2 bases and J by 7 bases. The V gene's germline CDR1 is MDHEN and CDR2 SYDVKM. CDR3 length: 15 amino acids. Repertoires were generated with immunoSEQ multiplex PCR, while TCRdb's copy carries only in-frame clones and drops some. The data show fewer than 30,000 clones, around 90% seen once. The V and J genes are TRBV28 and TRBJ2-4, with TRBD1 matching over 9 bases. Material: peripheral blood, obtained from a patient treated with photon-based radiotherapy. This receptor was identified in a woman in her forties or fifties with cholangiocarcinoma. As DNA, the CDR3 is TGTGCCAGCAGTTTAAGAGGCGGGACAGGGAACATTCAGTACTTC. This sequence encodes CASSLRGGTGNIQYF.